What follows are 9 T cell receptor beta chains derived from one specimen sequenced in a study of beta chain features in type 1 diabetes. The study, taken as a whole, reports: TCRB CDR3s were moderately but significantly shorter in Type 1 diabetes patients in all four CD4+ subsets.

Their target antigens are unknown. cDNA synthesis used the whole RNA isolate, giving expressed TCRB sequences. Profiling relied on immunoSEQ multiplex PCR, and the TCRdb table lists in-frame clones only, not all of them. The repertoire includes some 350,000 clones, over 8.5% of them detected once, and about 0.64% sits in the top ten. Sequenced sample: central memory CD4+ T cells from blood. Receptors originate from a man aged 25-45 years with type 1 diabetes.

V usage is TRBV11-2 and J usage is TRBJ2-3, with TRBD2 matching 15 bases. V trimming: 0 bases; J trimming: 5 bases; junction bases outside the gene matches: 6. The CDR3 is 18 residues long. CDR1 SGHAT and CDR2 FQNNGV come from the germline V gene. DNA of the CDR3: TGTGCCAGCAGCTTAGAGGGACTAGCGGGAGGCCGGGAAGATACGCAGTATTTT. It codes for CASSLEGLAGGREDTQYF.

Only a few counts were recorded for this clone. Other DNA variants within this sample encode the same CDR3. The rearrangement joins TRBV5-8 to TRBJ2-7; a weak D match, TRBD2 (5 bases). Germline V gives CDR1 SGHTS, CDR2 YDEGEE. Trimming pared 2 bases from V and 4 bases from J, leaving 7 bases between. The CDR3 is 12 residues long. In DNA, the CDR3 is TGTGCCAGCAGCTTTACGGGGTACGAGCAGTACTTC. Protein sequence: CASSFTGYEQYF.

The rearrangement links TRBV7-2 to TRBJ1-2; tentatively, D is TRBD1 (5 bases). V was cut by 4 bases and J by 6 bases, with 12 bases left in between. The CDR3 covers 13 residues. Germline-derived CDR1 and CDR2 are SGHTA and FQGNSA. This CDR3 reads CASSSRGPHGYTF. Here the CDR3 DNA reads TGTGCCAGCAGCTCACGGGGACCACATGGCTACACCTTC. Looking up the rest from reference TRBV7-2 and TRBJ1-2 gives the full variable domain: GAGVSQSPSNKVTEKGKDVELRCDPISGHTALYWYRQSLGQGLEFLIYFQGNSAPDKSGLPSDRFSAERTGGSVSTLTIQRTQQEDSAVYLCASSSRGPHGYTFGSGTRLTVV.

The V gene is TRBV7-3, the J gene TRBJ2-2; 7 nucleotides line up with TRBD1. Unmatched junction bases numbered 4, after V lost 2 bases and J lost 4 bases. Germline CDR1 reads SGHTA; CDR2 reads FQGTGA. The CDR3 runs 15 residues. The DNA for the CDR3 is TGTGCCAGCAGCTTAGGGCAGGGGGTCACCGGGGAGCTGTTTTTT. Amino acid sequence: CASSLGQGVTGELFF.

There are many counts of this clone. The chain links TRBV10-3 to TRBJ2-7; 11 bases fit TRBD2. Per germline, CDR1 ENHRY and CDR2 SYGVKD. After removal of 5 bases from V and 2 bases from J, the junction contained 8 bases not matched to a gene. The CDR3 runs to 16 residues. The CDR3 sequence is CAISSRATSGAYEQYF. In nucleotides, the CDR3 is TGTGCCATCAGTTCCAGGGCGACTAGCGGGGCCTACGAGCAGTACTTC.

This clone came up many times. The chain carries TRBV19 and TRBJ2-3; the match to TRBD2 covers 7 bases. The CDR3 has 17 residues. Germline lookup yields CDR1 LNHDA and CDR2 SQIVND (reference sequence). Trimming removed 4 bases from V and 1 base from J; junction bases left unmatched: 11. The CDR3 region is CASSRKAGDYGTDTQYF. The CDR3 DNA reads TGTGCCAGTAGTAGGAAGGCGGGAGACTACGGCACAGATACGCAGTATTTT.

This clone came up a few times. The rearrangement links TRBV12-5 to TRBJ2-1; TRBD2 matches 9 bases. From germline, CDR1 is LGHNT and CDR2 FRNRAP. This CDR3 has 16 residues. V shed 0 bases, J shed 8 bases, and the junction held 8 bases outside the gene matches. The CDR3 bases are TGTGCTAGTGGTTTGGTACGCCCTAGCGGGATCTATGAGCAGTTCTTC. Translating gives CASGLVRPSGIYEQFF.

V usage is TRBV6-5 and J usage is TRBJ2-7, with TRBD2 matching over 7 bases. Germline V gene sequence: CDR1 MNHEY, CDR2 SVGAGI. The CDR3 totals 15 residues. Unmatched junction bases numbered 6, after V lost 4 bases and J lost 0 bases. DNA of the CDR3: TGTGCCAGCAGTTCCTTAGCGGGTAACTCCTACGAGCAGTACTTC. Amino acid sequence: CASSSLAGNSYEQYF.

This clone was counted at least ten times. The CDR3 bases are TGCGCCAGCAGCCATCGAGGGACTAGCGAGCCCAATGAGCAGTTCTTC. Translating gives CASSHRGTSEPNEQFF. The V and J genes are TRBV4-1 and TRBJ2-1; 10 bases are shared with TRBD2. V trimming: 3 bases; J trimming: 6 bases; junction bases outside the gene matches: 8. Germline V gives CDR1 MGHRA, CDR2 YSYEKL. There are 16 residues in the CDR3.